Reported below is one T cell receptor (beta chain). What this receptor recognizes is not known. Qualities for individual bases were not recorded, and no much larger clone is one base off. Trimming costs V 4 bases and J 4 bases, and their ends lie 13 bases apart. The CDR3 goes from the cysteine to the phenylalanine over 14 residues. Only CDR3 DNA is held: 42 bases, read in frame from base 1. CDR1 and CDR2 are drawn from the germline V gene: SNHLY, FYNNEI. Whole blood was collected in K2EDTA tubes by collaborating institutions according to the institutions' own protocols. For TCRbeta analysis, collaborators shipped samples in one of three forms: frozen whole blood, isolated PBMCs, or DNA extracted from either of those sample types. The immunoSEQ Assay, a bias-controlled multiplex PCR, was used to amplify TCRbeta CDR3 regions from genomic DNA. Processing in the source paper ran as follows. The number of nucleated cells in each sample was estimated from the amplification of reference gene primers within the assay. To quantify the absolute abundance of each unique TCRbeta CDR3 rearrangement, sequence reads were collapsed and filtered. For each sample, productive Simpson clonality was calculated as the square root of Simpson's diversity index across productive rearrangements. Sourced from immuneACCESS, this table was stored by TCRdb with only in-frame sequences that have V and J called. A share of the clones is absent; for the studies checked, an unresolved V gene accounts for under half, and the remainder has no known explanation. Clonal size and the V and J genes are those of that table, whereas D and trimming came from the DNA. This sample lists about 220,000 clones; more than 65% were detected once. The ten largest account for about 10% of the sample.

This sample is part of a study of blood T cell repertoires in COVID-19 (dated by TCRdb to 2019 to 2021). With respect to the entire study: Collaborator samples came from the United States, Italy and Spain and covered acute and convalescent phases of COVID-19. Samples came from the ongoing ImmuneRACE study (first 160 participants) plus 1,254 subjects from 6 global collaborators. The repertoires were released in a freely available public database meant as a resource for research on the immune response to SARS-CoV-2. Where HLA class I and class II types were available, the types were taken from metadata supplied by the sample provider, not from assay-based typing. Sample metadata almost always included a de-identified subject ID, COVID-19 status, age in years and sex. Subjects who had been exposed to COVID-19, were actively infected with it, or had recovered from it provided the deeply sampled blood TCRbeta repertoires that made up the dataset. The material from the prospective study consisted of cDNA or gDNA derived from T cells, B-cell-depleted T cells, or PBMCs.

General study outcomes and caveats: The quantity of clinical and demographic metadata differed by source and by participant and was supplied without curation.

Sequencing used peripheral blood. The rearrangement joined TRBV2 to TRBJ1-2; TRBD1 is possibly the D segment (6 matching bases). The clonotype was recovered from a man aged 50 to 60 with active or convalescent COVID-19. At the DNA level, the sequence is TGTGCCAGCAGTGGGGGAGGGGGGGCCTATGGCTACACCTTC. Protein translation: CASSGGGGAYGYTF.